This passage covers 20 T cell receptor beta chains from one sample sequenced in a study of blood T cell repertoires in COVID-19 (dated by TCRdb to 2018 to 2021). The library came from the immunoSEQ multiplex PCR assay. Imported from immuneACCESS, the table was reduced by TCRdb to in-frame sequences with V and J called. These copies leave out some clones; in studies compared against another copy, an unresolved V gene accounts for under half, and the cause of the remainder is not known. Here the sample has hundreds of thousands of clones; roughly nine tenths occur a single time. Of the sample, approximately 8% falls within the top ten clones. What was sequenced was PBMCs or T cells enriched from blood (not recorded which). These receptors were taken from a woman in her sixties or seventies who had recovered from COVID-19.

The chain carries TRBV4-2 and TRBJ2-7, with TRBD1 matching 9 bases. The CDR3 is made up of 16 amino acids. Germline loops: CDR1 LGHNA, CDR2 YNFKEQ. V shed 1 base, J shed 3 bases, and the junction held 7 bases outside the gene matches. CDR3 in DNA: TGTGCCAGCAGCCAAGCCTCGGGACAGGGTTTCTACGAGCAGTACTTC. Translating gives CASSQASGQGFYEQYF.

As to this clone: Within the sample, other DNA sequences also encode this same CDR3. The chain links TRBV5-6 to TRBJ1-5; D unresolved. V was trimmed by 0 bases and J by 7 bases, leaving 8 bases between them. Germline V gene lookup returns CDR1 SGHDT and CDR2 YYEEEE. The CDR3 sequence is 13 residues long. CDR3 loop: CASSLGGGQPQHF. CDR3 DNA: TGTGCCAGCAGCTTGGGAGGTGGGCAGCCCCAGCATTTT.

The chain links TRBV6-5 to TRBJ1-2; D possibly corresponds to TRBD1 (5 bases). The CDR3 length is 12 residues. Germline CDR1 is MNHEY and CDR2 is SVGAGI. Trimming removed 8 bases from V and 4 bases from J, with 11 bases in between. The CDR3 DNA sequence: TGTGCCAGCGCTACGCAGGGCTATGGCTACACCTTC. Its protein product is CASATQGYGYTF.

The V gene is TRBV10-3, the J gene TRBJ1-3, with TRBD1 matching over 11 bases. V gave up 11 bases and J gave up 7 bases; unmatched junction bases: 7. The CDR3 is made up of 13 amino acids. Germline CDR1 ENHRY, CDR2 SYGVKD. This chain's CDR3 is CALGTGGSNTIYF. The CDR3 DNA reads TGTGCCCTTGGGACAGGGGGATCCAACACCATATATTTT.

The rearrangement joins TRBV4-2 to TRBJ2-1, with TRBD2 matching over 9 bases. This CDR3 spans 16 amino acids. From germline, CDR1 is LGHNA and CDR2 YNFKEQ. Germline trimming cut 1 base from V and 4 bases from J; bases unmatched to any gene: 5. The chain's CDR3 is CASSQVGLALYNEQFF. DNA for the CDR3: TGTGCCAGCAGCCAAGTTGGACTAGCGTTATACAATGAGCAGTTCTTC.

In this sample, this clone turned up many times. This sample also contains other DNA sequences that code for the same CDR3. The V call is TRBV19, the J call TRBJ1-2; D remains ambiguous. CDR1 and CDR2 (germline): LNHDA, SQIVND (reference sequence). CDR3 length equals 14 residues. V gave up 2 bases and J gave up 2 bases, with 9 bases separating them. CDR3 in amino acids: CASSIFGGNYGYTF. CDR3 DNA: TGTGCCAGTAGTATATTCGGAGGGAACTATGGCTACACCTTC.

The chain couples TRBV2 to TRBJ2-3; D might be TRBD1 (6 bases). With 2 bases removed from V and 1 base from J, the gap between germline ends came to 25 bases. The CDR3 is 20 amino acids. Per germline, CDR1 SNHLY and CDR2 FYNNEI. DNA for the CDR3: TGTGCCAGCAGTGAACAGGGGCAGCCCCGCATAGGTAGCCGCACAGATACGCAGTATTTT. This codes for CASSEQGQPRIGSRTDTQYF. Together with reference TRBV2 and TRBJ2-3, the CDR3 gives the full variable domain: EPEVTQTPSHQVTQMGQEVILRCVPISNHLYFYWYRQILGQKVEFLVSFYNNEISEKSEIFDDQFSVERPDGSNFTLKIRSTKLEDSAMYFCASSEQGQPRIGSRTDTQYFGPGTRLTVL.

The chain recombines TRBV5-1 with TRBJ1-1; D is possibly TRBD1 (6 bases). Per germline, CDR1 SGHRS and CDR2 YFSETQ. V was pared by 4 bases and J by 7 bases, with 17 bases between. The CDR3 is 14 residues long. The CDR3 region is CASSPFGGQNEAFF. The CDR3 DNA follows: TGCGCCAGCAGCCCGTTCGGGGGGCAGAATGAAGCTTTCTTT.

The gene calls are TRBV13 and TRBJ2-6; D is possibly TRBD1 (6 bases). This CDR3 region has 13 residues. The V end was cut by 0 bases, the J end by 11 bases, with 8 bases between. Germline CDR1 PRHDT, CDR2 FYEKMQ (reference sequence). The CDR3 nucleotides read TGTGCCAGCAGCTTAGGGACAGGAGACGTCCTGACTTTC. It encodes CASSLGTGDVLTF.

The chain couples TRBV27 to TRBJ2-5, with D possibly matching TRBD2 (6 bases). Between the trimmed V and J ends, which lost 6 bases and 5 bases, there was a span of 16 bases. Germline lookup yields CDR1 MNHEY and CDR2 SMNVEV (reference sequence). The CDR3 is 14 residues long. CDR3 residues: CASREGRRGETQYF. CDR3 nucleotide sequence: TGTGCCAGCAGGGAGGGGCGCCGGGGGGAGACCCAGTACTTC.

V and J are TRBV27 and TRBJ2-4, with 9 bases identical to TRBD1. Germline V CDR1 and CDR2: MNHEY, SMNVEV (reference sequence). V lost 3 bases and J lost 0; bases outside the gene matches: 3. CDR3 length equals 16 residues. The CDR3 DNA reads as TGTGCCAGCAGTTTCCGGACAGGGGTAGCCAAAAACATTCAGTACTTC. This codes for CASSFRTGVAKNIQYF.

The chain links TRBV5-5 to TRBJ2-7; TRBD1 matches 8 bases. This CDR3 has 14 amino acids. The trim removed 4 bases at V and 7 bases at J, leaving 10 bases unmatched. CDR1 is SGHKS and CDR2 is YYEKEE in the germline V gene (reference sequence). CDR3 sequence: CASSPRTGSSEQYF. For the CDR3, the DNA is TGTGCCAGCAGCCCCCGGACAGGGTCGAGTGAGCAGTACTTC.

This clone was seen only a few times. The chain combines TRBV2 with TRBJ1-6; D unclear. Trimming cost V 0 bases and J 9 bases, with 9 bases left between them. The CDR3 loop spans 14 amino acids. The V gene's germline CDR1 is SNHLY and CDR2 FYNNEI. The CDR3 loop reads CASSEALGGSPLHF. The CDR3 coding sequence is TGTGCCAGCAGTGAAGCGCTGGGAGGTTCACCCCTCCACTTT.

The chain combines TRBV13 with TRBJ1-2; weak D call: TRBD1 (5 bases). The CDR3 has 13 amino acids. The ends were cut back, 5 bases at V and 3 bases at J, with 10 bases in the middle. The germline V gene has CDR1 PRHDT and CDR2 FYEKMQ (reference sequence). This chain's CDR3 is CASSVRQYYGYTF. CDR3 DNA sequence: TGTGCCAGCAGCGTCAGACAGTACTATGGCTACACCTTC.

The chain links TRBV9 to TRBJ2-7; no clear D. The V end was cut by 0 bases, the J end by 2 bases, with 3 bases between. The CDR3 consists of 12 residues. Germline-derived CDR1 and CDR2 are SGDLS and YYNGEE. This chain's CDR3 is CASSVGPYEQYF. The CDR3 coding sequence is TGTGCCAGCAGCGTAGGGCCCTACGAGCAGTACTTC. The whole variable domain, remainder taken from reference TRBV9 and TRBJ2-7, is DSGVTQTPKHLITATGQRVTLRCSPRSGDLSVYWYQQSLDQGLQFLIQYYNGEERAKGNILERFSAQQFPDLHSELNLSSLELGDSALYFCASSVGPYEQYFGPGTRLTVT.

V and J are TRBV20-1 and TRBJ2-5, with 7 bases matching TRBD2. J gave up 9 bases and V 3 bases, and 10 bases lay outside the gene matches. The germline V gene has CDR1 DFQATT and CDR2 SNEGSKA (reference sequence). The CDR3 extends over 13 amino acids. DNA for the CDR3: TGCAGTGCTAGTAGGGACCCGGCGGGGGCCCAGTACTTC. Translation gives CSASRDPAGAQYF.

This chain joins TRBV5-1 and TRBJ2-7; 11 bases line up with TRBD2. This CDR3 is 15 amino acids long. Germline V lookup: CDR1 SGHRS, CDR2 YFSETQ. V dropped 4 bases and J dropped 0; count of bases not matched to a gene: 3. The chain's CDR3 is CASSPSGGNSYEQYF. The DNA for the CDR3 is TGCGCCAGCAGCCCTAGCGGGGGGAACTCCTACGAGCAGTACTTC.

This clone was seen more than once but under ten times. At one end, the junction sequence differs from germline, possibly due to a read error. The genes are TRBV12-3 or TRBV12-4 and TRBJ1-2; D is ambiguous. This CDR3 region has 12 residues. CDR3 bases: TGTGCCAGCACTTTAGTGCGGGGTCCCTACACCTTC. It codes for CASTLVRGPYTF.

The CDR3 DNA follows: TGTGCCAGCAGCGCGACAGGGAACACTGAAGCTTTCTTT. Translation: CASSATGNTEAFF. The gene calls are TRBV7-2 and TRBJ1-1; D might be TRBD1 (6 bases). Germline CDR1 is SGHTA and CDR2 is FQGNSA. The CDR3 loop spans 13 amino acids. The V end was cut by 5 bases, the J end by 1 base, with 8 bases between.

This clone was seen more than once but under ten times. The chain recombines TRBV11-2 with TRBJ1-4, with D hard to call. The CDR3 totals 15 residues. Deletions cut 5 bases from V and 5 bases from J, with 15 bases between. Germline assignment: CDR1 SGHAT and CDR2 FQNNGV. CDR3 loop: CASSPGSRKNEKLFF. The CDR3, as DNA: TGTGCCAGCAGCCCGGGGTCGAGGAAAAATGAAAAACTGTTTTTT.